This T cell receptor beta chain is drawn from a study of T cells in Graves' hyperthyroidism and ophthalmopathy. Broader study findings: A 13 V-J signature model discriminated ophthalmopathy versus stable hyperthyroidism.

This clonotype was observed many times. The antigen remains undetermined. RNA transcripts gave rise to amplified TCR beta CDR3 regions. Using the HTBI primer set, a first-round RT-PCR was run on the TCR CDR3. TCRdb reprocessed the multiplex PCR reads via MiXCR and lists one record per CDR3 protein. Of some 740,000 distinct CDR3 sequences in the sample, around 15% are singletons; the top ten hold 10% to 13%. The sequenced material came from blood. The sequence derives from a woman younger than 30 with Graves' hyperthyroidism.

This chain's CDR3 is CSAQAGGPADTQYF. The CDR3 DNA reads as TGCAGTGCCCAAGCGGGAGGGCCAGCAGATACGCAGTATTTT. This sequence joins TRBV20-1 and TRBJ2-3; TRBD2 agrees at 10 bases. Germline V gene lookup returns CDR1 DFQATT and CDR2 SNEGSKA (reference sequence). The CDR3 covers 14 residues. Trimming cost V 6 bases and J 4 bases; bases outside gene matches: 7.